This T cell receptor beta chain was found in a study of breast tumors, draining lymph nodes, adjacent tissues. General study findings and limits: Findings are consistent with lymph node origin and intratumoral expansion of most tumor T cells. Tumors had less TCR diversity than lymph nodes, more than nontumor tissue. Luminal-like breast cancer showed significantly greater tumor-nontumor repertoire similarity than basal-like breast cancer did.

J gave up 9 bases and V 0 bases, and 8 bases lay outside the gene matches. CDR3 length: 15 residues. CDR1 is SGHNT, CDR2 YYREEE, per germline (reference sequence). Concerning this clonotype: The antigen is not known.

TCRdb used MiXCR to reprocess the multiplex PCR reads, holding one entry per CDR3 protein. Among about 24,000 distinct CDR3 sequences listed, around 68% were seen once. The sequenced sample was tumor-adjacent breast tissue. The TCR was taken from a female donor with breast cancer. Some clones in this sample may be carry-over from other donors' samples. V usage is TRBV5-4 and J usage is TRBJ2-1; 8 nucleotides align to TRBD2. Here the CDR3 reads CASSLDPGGPSEQFF. The CDR3 DNA reads as TGTGCCAGCAGCTTGGATCCGGGAGGGCCGTCTGAGCAGTTCTTC.